The subject of this entry is one T cell receptor (beta chain). As yet, its antigen is unknown. The sample is drawn from a study of early T cells in non-severe SARS-CoV-2 infection. Study as a whole: The authors sequenced bulk RNA from unsorted whole blood, leaving chains unpaired. Study-wide results and limits: In VDJdb matching, anti-spike CD8 responses were favored while private and CD4 specificities went missing.

The CDR3 consists of 15 residues. Between the trimmed V and J ends, which lost 6 bases and 0 bases, there was a span of 12 bases. Germline-derived CDR1 and CDR2 are MNHEY and SVGEGT. Individual cDNA molecules carried attached unique molecular identifiers. TCRdb used MiXCR to reprocess the 5' RACE reads, holding one entry per CDR3 protein. The sample includes 60,000 to 65,000 distinct CDR3 sequences, around 12% of them seen just once. The TCR sequence derives from an adult who was a healthcare worker with PCR-confirmed SARS-CoV-2 infection or an uninfected control (not recorded which). Sequencing was done on a sample of whole blood. V and J are TRBV6-2 or TRBV6-3 and TRBJ1-5; perhaps TRBD1 as D (5 bases). The CDR3: CASSNQGASNQPQHF. In DNA form, the CDR3 reads TGTGCCAGCAGCAACCAGGGAGCTAGCAATCAGCCCCAGCATTTT.